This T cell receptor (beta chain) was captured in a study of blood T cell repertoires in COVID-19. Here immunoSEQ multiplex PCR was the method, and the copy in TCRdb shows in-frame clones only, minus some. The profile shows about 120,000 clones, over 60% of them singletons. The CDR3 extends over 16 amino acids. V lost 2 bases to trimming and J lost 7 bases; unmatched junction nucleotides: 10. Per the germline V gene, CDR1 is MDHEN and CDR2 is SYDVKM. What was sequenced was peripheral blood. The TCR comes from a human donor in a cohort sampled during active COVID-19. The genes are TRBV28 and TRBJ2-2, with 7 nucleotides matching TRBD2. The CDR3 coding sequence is TGTGCCAGCAGTTTAAAGTCTAGCGGAATGGGCGGGGAGCTGTTTTTT. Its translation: CASSLKSSGMGGELFF.